This T cell receptor beta chain came from a study of HIV-infected patients and healthy controls. The repertoire came from unfractionated whole blood and reflected all unsorted peripheral T cells. Peripheral blood, more than 2 ml, was drawn for RNA extraction. Alpha and beta constant-region primers primed reverse transcription of 500 to 550 ng RNA. Each of the alpha and beta chains got its own library through chain-specific third strand synthesis with indices. After a brief PCR adding P5, P7 and a second index, roughly 25 amplification cycles followed. Via MiXCR, TCRdb re-called the 5' RACE reads, giving one row per CDR3 protein. The sample lists around 7,500 distinct CDR3 sequences; less than 8.5% were seen once. The V and J ends lost 3 bases and 7 bases respectively, with 13 bases between them. The germline V gene has CDR1 KGHSH and CDR2 LQKENI. The CDR3 has 14 amino acids.

Sequenced here: blood, sampled before antiretroviral therapy. The chain employs TRBV18 and TRBJ2-1; tentatively, D is TRBD2 (6 bases). The receptor's source is an adult with HIV infection. CDR3 bases: TGTGCCAGCTCACCGCGGGAACAGAATAATGAGCAGTTCTTC. This sequence encodes CASSPREQNNEQFF.